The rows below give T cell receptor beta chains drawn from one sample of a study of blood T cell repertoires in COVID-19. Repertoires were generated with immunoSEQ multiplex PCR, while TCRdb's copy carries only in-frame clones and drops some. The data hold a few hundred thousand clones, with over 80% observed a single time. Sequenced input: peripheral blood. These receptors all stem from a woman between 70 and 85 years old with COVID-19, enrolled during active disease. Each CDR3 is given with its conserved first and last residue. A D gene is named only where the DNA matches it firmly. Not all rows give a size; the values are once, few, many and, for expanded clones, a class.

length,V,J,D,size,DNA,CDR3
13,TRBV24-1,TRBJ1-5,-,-,TGTGCCACCAGTGATTCATCCGGACATCCCCAGCATTTT,CATSDSSGHPQHF
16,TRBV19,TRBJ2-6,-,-,TGTGCCAGTACCCGGACAATCGGCTCTGGGGCCAACGTCCTGACTTTC,CASTRTIGSGANVLTF
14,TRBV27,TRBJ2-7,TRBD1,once,TGTGCCAGCAGTCGGACAGGGGGTTCCTACGAGCAGTACTTC,CASSRTGGSYEQYF
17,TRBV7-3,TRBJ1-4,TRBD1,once,TGTGCCAGCAGCTTAACGATGGACAGGGGAAGTGAAGAAAAACTGTTTTTT,CASSLTMDRGSEEKLFF
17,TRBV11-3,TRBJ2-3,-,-,TGTGCCAGCAGCTGGGGACTCCGGGATATGAGCACAGATACGCAGTATTTT,CASSWGLRDMSTDTQYF
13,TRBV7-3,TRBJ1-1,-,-,TGTGCCAGCAGCTTAAGAGGCCGCACTGAAGCTTTCTTT,CASSLRGRTEAFF
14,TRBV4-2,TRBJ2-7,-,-,TGTGCCAGCAGCCAAGAGGCCAACTCCTACGAGCAGTACTTC,CASSQEANSYEQYF
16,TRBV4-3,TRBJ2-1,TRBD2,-,TGCGCCAGCAGCCAAGCCGGGACTAGCTCCTACAATGAGCAGTTCTTC,CASSQAGTSSYNEQFF
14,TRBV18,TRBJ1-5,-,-,TGTGCCAGCTCACCACCGCGGAGCAATCAGCCCCAGCATTTT,CASSPPRSNQPQHF
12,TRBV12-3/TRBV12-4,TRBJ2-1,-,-,TGTGCCAGCAGTTTGCGGGACAATGAGCAGTTCTTC,CASSLRDNEQFF
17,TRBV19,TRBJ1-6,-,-,TGTGCCAGTAGAATTCCTCCGTCACAGGGCGGGAATTCACCCCTCCACTTT,CASRIPPSQGGNSPLHF
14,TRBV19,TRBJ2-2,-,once,TGTGCCACTTCAAGGGGGAGCAACACCGGGGAGCTGTTTTTT,CATSRGSNTGELFF
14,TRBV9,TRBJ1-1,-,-,TGTGCCAGCAGCGCCCGGACAGAGAACACTGAAGCTTTCTTT,CASSARTENTEAFF
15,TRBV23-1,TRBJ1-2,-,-,TGCGCCAGCAGTCGAAGGGGTTCCACCGGCTATGGCTACACCTTC,CASSRRGSTGYGYTF
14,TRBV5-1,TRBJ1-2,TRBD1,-,TGCGCCAGCAGACGGGACAGGGTGGGCTATGGCTACACCTTC,CASRRDRVGYGYTF
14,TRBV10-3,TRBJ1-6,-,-,TGTGCCATCAGGACACAGGCATGGGATTCACCCCTCCACTTT,CAIRTQAWDSPLHF
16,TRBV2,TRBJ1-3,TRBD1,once,TGTGCCAGCAGTTCAAACAGGGGTGCCTCTGGAAACACCATATATTTT,CASSSNRGASGNTIYF
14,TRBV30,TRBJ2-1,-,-,TGTGCCTGGAGTGCTCGGGTCTCTTACAATGAGCAGTTCTTC,CAWSARVSYNEQFF
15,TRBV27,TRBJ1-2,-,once,TGTGCCAGCAGTTTGCTATCCAGGGGCCGGGGTGGCTACACCTTC,CASSLLSRGRGGYTF